One and the same sample provided the 17 T cell receptor beta chains below, sequenced in a study of OX40 agonist ivuxolimab in advanced cancers. Clones were read by immunoSEQ multiplex PCR, and TCRdb kept only the in-frame ones, dropping some. The data show 100,000 to 110,000 clones, with about 91% seen just once and around 0.16% held by the top ten. Here the sequenced sample was CD4+ or CD8+ T cells sorted from blood, taken in a trial of the OX40 agonist ivuxolimab. These receptors all stem from an adult with an advanced solid tumor such as melanoma, head and neck, liver or kidney cancer.

The genes are TRBV10-3 and TRBJ2-5, with D possibly being TRBD1 (5 bases). In germline, CDR1 is ENHRY, CDR2 SYGVKD. Between the trimmed V and J ends, which lost 2 bases and 2 bases, there was a span of 12 bases. The CDR3 extends over 15 amino acids. The CDR3 sequence: CAISESQGWQETQYF. The CDR3 nucleotides read TGTGCCATCAGTGAGAGTCAGGGTTGGCAAGAGACCCAGTACTTC.

The CDR3 is CATSREDVSGANVLTF. The CDR3 DNA reads as TGTGCCACCAGCAGGGAGGACGTATCTGGGGCCAACGTCCTGACTTTC. J is TRBJ2-6 and V is TRBV15, with D perhaps TRBD2 (5 bases). CDR3 size: 16 residues. Looked up from germline, CDR1 is LNHNV and CDR2 is YYDKDF (reference sequence). The V and J ends lost 3 bases and 1 base respectively, with 10 bases between them.

This clone appeared once. V usage is TRBV6-5 and J usage is TRBJ2-5; 8 positions agree with TRBD1. Losses at the gene ends were 6 bases for V and 4 bases for J; bases not matched to a gene: 10. Per the germline V gene, CDR1 is MNHEY and CDR2 is SVGAGI. The CDR3 runs to 15 residues. DNA of the CDR3: TGTGCCAGCAGCAGACGGGACAGGCGAGGAGAGACCCAGTACTTC. Protein sequence: CASSRRDRRGETQYF.

This clone was picked up a small number of times. The chain couples TRBV2 to TRBJ2-1; no definite D call. Between the trimmed V and J ends, which lost 5 bases and 6 bases, there was a span of 5 bases. This CDR3 spans 11 amino acids. Germline loops: CDR1 SNHLY, CDR2 FYNNEI. The CDR3 region is CASSNANEQFF. The CDR3 DNA reads as TGTGCCAGCAGTAATGCCAATGAGCAGTTCTTC.

Written as DNA, the CDR3 is TGCGCCAGCAGCCAATTGTACTCGTTTCAGCCCCAGCATTTT. Its protein is CASSQLYSFQPQHF. The chain recombines TRBV4-1 with TRBJ1-5, with unresolved D. The germline V gene encodes CDR1 MGHRA and CDR2 YSYEKL. V was pared by 2 bases and J by 6 bases, with 11 bases between. This CDR3 contains 14 residues.

In this sample, this clone turned up a few times. The chain has TRBV5-1 and TRBJ2-7, with a weak D call TRBD2 (6 bases). Trimming left V 4 bases short and J 3 bases short, with 8 bases between. Germline V gene data show CDR1 as SGHRS and CDR2 as YFSETQ. CDR3 length equals 12 residues. CDR3 in DNA: TGCGCCAGCAGCAAGGACTACTACGAGCAGTACTTC. Translating gives CASSKDYYEQYF.

The chain combines TRBV5-8 with TRBJ2-1; 9 bases match TRBD1. V shed 4 bases, J shed 9 bases, and the junction held 5 bases outside the gene matches. The CDR3 consists of 13 residues. Per the germline V gene, CDR1 is SGHTS and CDR2 is YDEGEE. The CDR3 DNA follows: TGTGCCAGCAGCAACGACAGGGGGACTGAGCAGTTCTTC. It encodes CASSNDRGTEQFF.

The chain combines TRBV28 with TRBJ2-2, with TRBD1 as a possible D gene (6 bases). Trimming took 5 bases from V and 1 from J, leaving 14 bases between them. CDR3 length: 16 residues. Germline loops: CDR1 MDHEN, CDR2 SYDVKM. CDR3 sequence (DNA): TGTGCCAGCAGTCTGGGGGCGAACTTGAACACCGGGGAGCTGTTTTTT. This gives the protein CASSLGANLNTGELFF.

This clone occurred a few times. The rearrangement links TRBV19 to TRBJ1-1; a possible D gene is TRBD1 (5 bases). Germline-derived CDR1 and CDR2 are LNHDA and SQIVND (reference sequence). This CDR3 has 16 amino acids. The ends were cut back, 3 bases at V and 0 bases at J, with 14 bases in the middle. CDR3 in amino acids: CASSIPRGRMNTEAFF. The CDR3 region has the DNA TGTGCCAGTAGTATTCCGAGGGGCCGCATGAACACTGAAGCTTTCTTT.

The chain employs TRBV28 and TRBJ1-4; 7 nucleotides match TRBD1. Germline values: CDR1 MDHEN, CDR2 SYDVKM. The CDR3 loop spans 13 amino acids. V lost 4 bases and J lost 6; bases outside the gene matches: 2. The CDR3: CASSSTGYEKLFF. The DNA for the CDR3 is TGTGCCAGCAGTTCGACAGGGTATGAAAAACTGTTTTTT.

This rearrangement joins TRBV5-4 to TRBJ2-1, with D maybe TRBD1 (5 bases). The CDR3 contains 14 residues. Germline CDR1 and CDR2: SGHNT and YYREEE (reference sequence). Trimming cost V 4 bases and J 5 bases, with 13 bases left between them. Written as DNA, the CDR3 is TGTGCCAGCAGCCCGGTGGGGCGGAACAATGAGCAGTTCTTC. Translation: CASSPVGRNNEQFF.

The sample holds one count of this clone. CDR3 protein: CASSLDRRSEKLFF. CDR3 sequence (DNA): TGTGCCAGCAGCCTGGACAGGCGGAGTGAAAAACTGTTTTTT. The rearrangement links TRBV7-8 to TRBJ1-4, with 7 positions matching TRBD1. V was clipped by 5 bases and J by 7 bases; unmatched bases: 7. The CDR3 spans 14 residues. Germline V gene lookup returns CDR1 SGHVS and CDR2 FQNEAQ.

The rearrangement uses TRBV5-1 and TRBJ2-5; 7 bases align to TRBD1. The V gene's germline CDR1 is SGHRS and CDR2 YFSETQ. V shed 0 bases and J 5 bases; nucleotides not matched to a gene: 1. The CDR3 has 13 amino acids. CDR3: CASSLEQGETQYF. The DNA of the CDR3 is TGCGCCAGCAGCTTGGAACAGGGGGAGACCCAGTACTTC.

This CDR3 is CASSERWGNSPLHF. Here the CDR3 DNA reads TGTGCCAGCAGTGAAAGGTGGGGGAATTCACCCCTCCACTTT. The chain links TRBV2 to TRBJ1-6, with a tentative D call TRBD1 (5 bases). Trimming stripped 2 bases from V and 7 bases from J, with 9 bases between. Germline V gene data show CDR1 as SNHLY and CDR2 as FYNNEI. This CDR3 comprises 14 residues.

V is TRBV2 and J is TRBJ2-5; D is perhaps TRBD2 (6 bases). Trimming removed 4 bases at V and 2 bases at J, with 14 bases between. The germline V gene has CDR1 SNHLY and CDR2 FYNNEI. The CDR3 runs to 15 residues. The CDR3 DNA is TGTGCCAGCAGTGTCATCGGGGGATCTCAAGAGACCCAGTACTTC. Translation gives CASSVIGGSQETQYF.

V gene TRBV2 combines with J gene TRBJ2-3; 14 nucleotides agree with TRBD2. Per germline, CDR1 SNHLY and CDR2 FYNNEI. V lost 6 bases, J lost 1 base, and 3 bases stayed unmatched. The CDR3 contains 16 residues. The CDR3 protein is CASRWGLAGGTDTQYF. The CDR3 nucleotides read TGTGCCAGCAGATGGGGACTAGCGGGAGGCACAGATACGCAGTATTTT.

V and J are TRBV25-1 and TRBJ2-6; the D is unclear. V lost 8 bases, J lost 5 bases, and 13 bases lay in between. The germline V gene has CDR1 MGHDK and CDR2 SYGVNS. The CDR3 is 14 residues long. CDR3 sequence reads: CASSGGVWANVLTF. Here the CDR3 DNA reads TGTGCCAGCTCCGGCGGCGTCTGGGCCAACGTCCTGACTTTC.